Detailed here is one T cell receptor beta chain. Its antigen is unidentified. The sample originates from a study of OX40 agonist ivuxolimab in advanced cancers. General study results and limits: Relative to CD4+ cells, CD8+ T cells on average had more expanded clones.

V was trimmed by 0 bases and J by 0 bases, leaving 9 bases between them. CDR1 is SGDLS and CDR2 is YYNGEE in the germline V gene. The CDR3 is 15 amino acids. Systemic immunosuppression or a history of autoimmune disease excluded patients. Profiled with immunoSEQ multiplex PCR; TCRdb holds only in-frame clones, not every one. The repertoire holds 60,000 or so clones, with approximately 80% as singletons. Material: CD4+ or CD8+ T cells sorted from blood, obtained in a trial of the OX40 agonist ivuxolimab. The source of this sequence is an adult with an advanced solid tumor such as melanoma, head and neck, liver or kidney cancer. The chain is built from TRBV9 and TRBJ1-2; D is ambiguous. CDR3 sequence (DNA): TGTGCCAGCAGCGTAGAGTTTTCATCTAACTATGGCTACACCTTC. Its translation: CASSVEFSSNYGYTF.